The clone carrying this T cell receptor beta chain was recorded a few times. Its antigen is currently unknown. With a J-beta primer mix and a sample-barcoded 5' primer, a second PCR ran about 7 to 12 cycles. TCRdb re-analysed the 5' RACE reads in MiXCR, keeping a single row per CDR3 protein. The table lists around 1.1 million distinct CDR3 sequences, roughly two fifths of them singletons. Trimming cost V 0 bases and J 3 bases, with 20 bases left between them. The CDR3 is made up of 19 amino acids. Germline V gives CDR1 MNHNS, CDR2 SASEGT. These data are taken from a study of blood T cells in healthy people across ages. Findings and caveats of the study: Donor CMV status, an unknown factor, possibly confounded changes in expanded clonotypes. With age, beta diversity per million T cells declined roughly linearly, significantly by about 40.

Each donor was a healthy Caucasian individual from Russia, aged roughly 6 to 100. Each of the donors had ten milliliters of peripheral blood drawn into EDTA-treated Vacutainer tubes. The sample was blood. This chain uses TRBV6-1 with TRBJ2-2; D gene unclear. The receptor was derived from a man aged 18 to 30 in good health. The CDR3 DNA reads as TGTGCCAGCAGTGAAGCGGATCAGGTGCGAACATTCTACACCGGGGAGCTGTTTTTT. This gives the protein CASSEADQVRTFYTGELFF.